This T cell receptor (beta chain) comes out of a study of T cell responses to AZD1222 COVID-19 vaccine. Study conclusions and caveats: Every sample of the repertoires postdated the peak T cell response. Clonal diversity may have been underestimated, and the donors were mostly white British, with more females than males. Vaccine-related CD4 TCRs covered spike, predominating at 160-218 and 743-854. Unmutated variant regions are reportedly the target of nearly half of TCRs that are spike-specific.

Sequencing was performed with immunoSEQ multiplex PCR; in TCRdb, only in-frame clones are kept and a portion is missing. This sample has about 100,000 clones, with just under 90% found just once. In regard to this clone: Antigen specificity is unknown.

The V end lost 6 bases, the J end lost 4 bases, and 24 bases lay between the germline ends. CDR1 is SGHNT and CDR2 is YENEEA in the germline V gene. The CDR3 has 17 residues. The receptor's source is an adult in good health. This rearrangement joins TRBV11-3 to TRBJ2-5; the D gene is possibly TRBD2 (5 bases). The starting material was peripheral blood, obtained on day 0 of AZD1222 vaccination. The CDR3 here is CASSLTLDSRGGETQYF. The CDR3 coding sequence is TGTGCCAGCAGTTTGACCCTCGACTCCCGTGGAGGAGAGACCCAGTACTTC.